This record concerns one T cell receptor beta chain sequence. Its antigen is unknown. No much larger clone is present one base from it, and per-base qualities are unavailable. The data stem from a study of T cell responses to AZD1222 COVID-19 vaccine (dated by TCRdb to the early 2020s). In terms of the full investigation: AZD1222 recipients given second doses at about 4 weeks or at about 12 weeks were pooled, since spike-specific TCR depth and breadth were not found to differ between the two schedules. A total of 233 trial participants underwent TCR sequencing, of whom around 200 received two doses of AZD1222 and about 25 received two doses of the MenACWY control vaccine. Trial participants were enrolled by age into 18-55, 56-69 and 70-plus year subgroups, with approximately 150, 30 and 60 TCR-sequenced participants respectively.

The trim is 1 base for V and 4 bases for J, with a gap of 12 bases between the germline ends. The germline V gene provides CDR1 KGHDR and CDR2 SFDVKD. The CDR3 measures 15 amino acids from cysteine to phenylalanine. Only the CDR3 DNA stays, 45 bases, in frame from base 1. What the time point label conveys for this sample: baseline before first vaccination. Samples from vaccinated people were obtained from the UK trials COV001 and COV002, which included a single-blind randomized controlled phase 2/3 trial of AZD1222 (ChAdOx1 nCoV-19) in healthy adults. Trial participant PBMC samples were collected at day 0 and day 28 after the second dose for TCRbeta chain sequencing. The CDR3 regions of human TCRbeta chains were analyzed by immunosequencing. From the authors' description of their analysis: Repertoire TCRs were matched against a reference library of SARS-CoV-2-specific TCRs generated with the MIRA antigen-specificity platform. Breadth was defined as the fraction of unique TCRs that were SARS-CoV-2-associated. Depth was defined as the fraction of total T cells that were SARS-CoV-2-associated. Using the MIRA data, each spike-specific TCR was assigned both to the spike region to which the TCR was reactive and to a CD4 or CD8 class. Log10-transformed breadth and depth values were compared by one-way ANOVA with Sidak's multiple comparisons tests. Held by TCRdb, this immuneACCESS table contains in-frame sequences only and omits some clones. Under half of the omission traces to an unresolved V gene where checked; the cause of the rest is unknown. V and J calls and clone size come straight from that table; D and trimming were deduced from the DNA. The table for this sample lists about 140,000 clones; approximately 90% of them were counted only once. The ten largest clones take up around 2.8% of the sample.

General findings and caveats noted by the study authors: CD4 TCRs associated with the vaccine covered the entire spike protein, and the dominant responses were in regions 160-218 and 743-854. In the small 56-69-year group, the increase in depth fell short of significance, most likely because of low power. A significant rise in spike-specific TCR breadth and depth was observed after two AZD1222 doses relative to day 0 and relative to MenACWY recipients. Epitopes outside the regions mutated in the B.1.351 and B.1.1.7 variants were reportedly recognized by nearly half of the unique spike-specific TCRs. Most participants were white British and females outnumbered males, and the authors suggested that clonal diversity may have been underestimated. Conclusions about previously exposed vaccinees are limited, since just five to seven AZD1222 recipients were seropositive for SARS-CoV-2 at baseline. Because no samples from the day 14 peak response were available, repertoires could be characterized only after the peak T cell response.

The receptor's source is an adult in good health. The starting material was peripheral blood, obtained on day 0 of AZD1222 vaccination. The V and J genes are TRBV24-1 and TRBJ2-5; the D gene is perhaps TRBD1 or TRBD2, as each covers 6 bases. In nucleotides, the sequence is TGTGCCACCAGTGATTTCCCCAGGGGAGGAGAGACCCAGTACTTC. Translation gives CATSDFPRGGETQYF.